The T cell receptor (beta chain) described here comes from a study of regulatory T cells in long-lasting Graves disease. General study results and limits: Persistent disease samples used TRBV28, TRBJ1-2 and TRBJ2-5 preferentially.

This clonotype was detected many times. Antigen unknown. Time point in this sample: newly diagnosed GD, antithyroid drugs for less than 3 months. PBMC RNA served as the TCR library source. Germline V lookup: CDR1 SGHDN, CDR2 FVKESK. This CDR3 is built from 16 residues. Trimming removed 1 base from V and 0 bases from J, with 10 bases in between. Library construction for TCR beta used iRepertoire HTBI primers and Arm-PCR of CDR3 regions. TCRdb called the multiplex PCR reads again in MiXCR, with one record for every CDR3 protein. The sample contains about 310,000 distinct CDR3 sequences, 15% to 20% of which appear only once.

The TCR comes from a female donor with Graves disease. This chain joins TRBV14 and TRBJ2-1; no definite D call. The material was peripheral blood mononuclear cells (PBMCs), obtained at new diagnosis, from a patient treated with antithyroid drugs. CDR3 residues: CASSQVRQSSYNEQFF. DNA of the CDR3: TGTGCCAGCAGCCAAGTAAGGCAGAGCTCCTACAATGAGCAGTTCTTC.